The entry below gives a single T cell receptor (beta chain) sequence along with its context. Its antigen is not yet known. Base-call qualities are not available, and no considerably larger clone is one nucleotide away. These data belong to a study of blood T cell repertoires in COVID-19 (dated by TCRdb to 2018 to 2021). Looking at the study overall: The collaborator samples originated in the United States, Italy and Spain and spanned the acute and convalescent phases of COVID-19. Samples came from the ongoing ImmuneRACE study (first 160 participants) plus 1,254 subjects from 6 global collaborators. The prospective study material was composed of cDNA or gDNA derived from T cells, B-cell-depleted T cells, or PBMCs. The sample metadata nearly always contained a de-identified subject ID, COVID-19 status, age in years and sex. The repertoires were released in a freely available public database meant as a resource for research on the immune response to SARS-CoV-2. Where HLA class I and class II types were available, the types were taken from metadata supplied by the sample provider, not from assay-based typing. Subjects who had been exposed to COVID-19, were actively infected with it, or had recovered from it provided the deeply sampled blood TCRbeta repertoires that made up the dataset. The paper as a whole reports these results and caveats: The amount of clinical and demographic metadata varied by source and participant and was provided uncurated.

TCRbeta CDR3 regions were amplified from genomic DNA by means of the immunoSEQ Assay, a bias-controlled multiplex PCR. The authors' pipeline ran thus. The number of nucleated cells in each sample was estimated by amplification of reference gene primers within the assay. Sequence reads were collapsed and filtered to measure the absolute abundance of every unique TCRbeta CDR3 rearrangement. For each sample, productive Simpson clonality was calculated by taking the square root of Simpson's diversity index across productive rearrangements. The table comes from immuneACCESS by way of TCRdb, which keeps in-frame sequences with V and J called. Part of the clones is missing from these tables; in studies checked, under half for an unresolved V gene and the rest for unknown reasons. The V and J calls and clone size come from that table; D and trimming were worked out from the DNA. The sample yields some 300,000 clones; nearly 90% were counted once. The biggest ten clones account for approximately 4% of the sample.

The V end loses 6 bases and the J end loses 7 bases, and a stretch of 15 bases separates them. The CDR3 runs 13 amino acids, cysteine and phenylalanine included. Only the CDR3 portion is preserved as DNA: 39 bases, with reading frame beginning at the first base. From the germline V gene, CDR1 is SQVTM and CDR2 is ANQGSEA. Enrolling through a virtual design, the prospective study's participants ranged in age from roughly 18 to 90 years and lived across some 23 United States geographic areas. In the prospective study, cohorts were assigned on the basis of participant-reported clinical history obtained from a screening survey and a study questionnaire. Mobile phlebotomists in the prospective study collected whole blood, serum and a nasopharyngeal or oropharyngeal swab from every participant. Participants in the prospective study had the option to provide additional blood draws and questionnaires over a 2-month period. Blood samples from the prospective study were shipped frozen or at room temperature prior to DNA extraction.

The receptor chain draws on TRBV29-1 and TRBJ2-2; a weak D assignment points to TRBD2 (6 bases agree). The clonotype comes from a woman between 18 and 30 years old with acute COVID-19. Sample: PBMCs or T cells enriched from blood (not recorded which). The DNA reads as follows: TGCAGCGTCGGGGGACGGAGCGTCGGGGAGCTGTTTTTT. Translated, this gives CSVGGRSVGELFF.